This passage covers 11 T cell receptor beta chains from one sample sequenced in a study of T cell changes during pregnancy in multiple sclerosis. The method was immunoSEQ multiplex PCR; TCRdb's version includes in-frame clones alone and lacks a portion of them. The table includes approximately 92,000 clones, more than 90% detected once. Sequencing used peripheral blood, obtained in the first trimester of pregnancy. The receptors come from a female donor with multiple sclerosis, enrolled in a pregnancy study.

The gene calls are TRBV5-4 and TRBJ2-1, with 7 bases matching TRBD2. Germline trimming cut 0 bases from V and 3 bases from J; bases unmatched to any gene: 6. Germline assignment: CDR1 SGHNT and CDR2 YYREEE (reference sequence). The CDR3 is 16 residues long. The CDR3, as DNA: TGTGCCAGCAGCTTGGGGCGGGGCGGGAGCTACAATGAGCAGTTCTTC. This codes for CASSLGRGGSYNEQFF.

This sequence joins TRBV7-2 and TRBJ2-1; no reliable D call. The germline V gene has CDR1 SGHTA and CDR2 FQGNSA. This CDR3 has 13 residues. V gave up 1 base and J gave up 9 bases, with 10 bases separating them. The CDR3 loop reads CASSLVRLGEQFF. CDR3 nucleotide sequence: TGTGCCAGCAGCTTAGTCAGGTTGGGTGAGCAGTTCTTC.

The J gene is TRBJ1-2, the V gene TRBV29-1, with 10 bases identical to TRBD1. Germline values: CDR1 SQVTM, CDR2 ANQGSEA. Trimming removed 7 bases from V and 2 bases from J; junction bases left unmatched: 1. The CDR3 spans 12 residues. CDR3 bases: TGCAGCGCGGGACAGGGGAACTATGGCTACACCTTC. Protein: CSAGQGNYGYTF.

The chain links TRBV4-3 to TRBJ2-7, with 9 bases aligning to TRBD1. Germline V lookup: CDR1 LGHNA, CDR2 YSLEER. V dropped 3 bases and J dropped 2; count of bases not matched to a gene: 2. The CDR3 contains 14 residues. This CDR3 reads CASSHRTGAYEQYF. The CDR3 DNA is TGCGCCAGCAGCCATAGGACAGGGGCCTACGAGCAGTACTTC.

This chain uses TRBV28 with TRBJ2-3; 7 positions match TRBD2. V dropped 11 bases and J dropped 1; count of bases not matched to a gene: 12. CDR3 size: 15 residues. From germline, CDR1 is MDHEN and CDR2 SYDVKM. In DNA, the CDR3 is TGTGCCGGCTCGGGCCTGGCGGGAGGCACAGATACGCAGTATTTT. Translation gives CAGSGLAGGTDTQYF.

As DNA, the CDR3 is TGTGCCAGCAGTGAAGCGGCAGGCCCACCATCAGATACGCAGTATTTT. Translation gives CASSEAAGPPSDTQYF. The rearrangement uses TRBV6-1 and TRBJ2-3; D remains ambiguous. Germline-derived CDR1 and CDR2 are MNHNS and SASEGT. Deletions cut 0 bases from V and 4 bases from J, with 14 bases between. The CDR3 has 16 amino acids.

V usage is TRBV11-2 and J usage is TRBJ2-5; possible D gene TRBD2, 6 bases. Germline-derived CDR1 and CDR2 are SGHAT and FQNNGV. Trimming took off 3 bases at V and 3 bases at J, with 17 bases between the two ends. The CDR3 runs 16 residues. CDR3 DNA: TGTGCCAGCAGCTTCTACCTGAATCTAGCGAAAGAGACCCAGTACTTC. It translates to CASSFYLNLAKETQYF.

This clone was detected only once. This chain connects TRBV4-1 to TRBJ2-2, with 7 bases aligning to TRBD1. Trimming at V came to 2 bases and at J to 5 bases, leaving 5 bases not matched to a gene. Germline V gene sequence: CDR1 MGHRA, CDR2 YSYEKL. This CDR3 has 15 amino acids. The CDR3 bases are TGCGCCAGCAGCCAATCGAGGGGGCCTACCGGGGAGCTGTTTTTT. Translation gives CASSQSRGPTGELFF.

This clone was recorded a few times. V is TRBV18 and J is TRBJ2-7, with TRBD2 matching over 9 bases. V was pared by 6 bases and J by 1 base, with 10 bases of the junction left unmatched. CDR1 is KGHSH, CDR2 LQKENI, per germline. The CDR3 is 16 residues long. The CDR3 nucleotides are TGTGCCAGCTCCCGGGGTAGCGGGAGATCTTCCTACGAGCAGTACTTC. Encoded protein: CASSRGSGRSSYEQYF. The entire variable domain, with the rest obtained from reference TRBV18 and TRBJ2-7, is as follows: NAGVMQNPRHLVRRRGQEARLRCSPMKGHSHVYWYRQLPEEGLKFMVYLQKENIIDESGMPKERFSAEFPKEGPSILRIQQVVRGDSAAYFCASSRGSGRSSYEQYFGPGTRLTVT.

This chain joins TRBV5-1 and TRBJ2-3, with 8 nucleotides matching TRBD1. Germline-derived CDR1 and CDR2 are SGHRS and YFSETQ. The junction had 4 bases not matched to a gene; V was cut back by 4 bases and J by 6 bases. The CDR3 totals 13 residues. CDR3 region: CASSRWTGDTQYF. The CDR3 bases are TGCGCCAGCAGCAGGTGGACAGGGGATACGCAGTATTTT. The full variable domain, with the rest looked up from reference TRBV5-1 and TRBJ2-3, is KAGVTQTPRYLIKTRGQQVTLSCSPISGHRSVSWYQQTPGQGLQFLFEYFSETQRNKGNFPGRFSGRQFSNSRSEMNVSTLELGDSALYLCASSRWTGDTQYFGPGTRLTVL.

This rearrangement joins TRBV28 to TRBJ2-7; 9 bases align to TRBD1. The J segment lost 6 bases and the V segment lost 5 bases, leaving 11 bases of the junction unmatched. Germline V gene data show CDR1 as MDHEN and CDR2 as SYDVKM. The CDR3 extends over 15 amino acids. This chain's CDR3 is CASSPFVTGGGEQYF. DNA for the CDR3: TGTGCCAGCAGTCCATTCGTGACAGGGGGGGGCGAGCAGTACTTC.